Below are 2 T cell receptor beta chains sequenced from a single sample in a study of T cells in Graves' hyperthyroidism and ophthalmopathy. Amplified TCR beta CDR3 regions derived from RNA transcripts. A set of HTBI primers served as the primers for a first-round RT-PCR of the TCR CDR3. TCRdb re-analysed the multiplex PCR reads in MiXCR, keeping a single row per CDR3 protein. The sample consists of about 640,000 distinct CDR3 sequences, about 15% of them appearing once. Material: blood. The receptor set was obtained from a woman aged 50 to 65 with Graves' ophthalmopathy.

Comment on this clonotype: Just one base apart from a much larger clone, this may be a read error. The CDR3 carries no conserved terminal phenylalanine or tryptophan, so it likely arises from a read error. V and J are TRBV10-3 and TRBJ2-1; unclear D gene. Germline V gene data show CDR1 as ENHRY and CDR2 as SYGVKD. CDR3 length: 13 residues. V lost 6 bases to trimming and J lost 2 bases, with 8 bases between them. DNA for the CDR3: TGTGCCATCAGGCCGGGCCCCTACAATGAGCAGTTCCTC. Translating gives CAIRPGPYNEQFL.

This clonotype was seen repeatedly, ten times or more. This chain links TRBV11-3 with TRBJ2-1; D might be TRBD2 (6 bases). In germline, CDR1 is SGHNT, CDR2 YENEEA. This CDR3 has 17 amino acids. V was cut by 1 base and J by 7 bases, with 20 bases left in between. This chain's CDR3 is CASSLGFWGDPQNEQFF. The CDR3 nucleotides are TGTGCCAGCAGCTTAGGGTTCTGGGGGGACCCACAAAATGAGCAGTTCTTC. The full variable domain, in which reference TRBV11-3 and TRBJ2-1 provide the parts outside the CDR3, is EAGVVQSPRYKIIEKKQPVAFWCNPISGHNTLYWYLQNLGQGPELLIRYENEEAVDDSQLPKDRFSAERLKGVDSTLKIQPAELGDSAVYLCASSLGFWGDPQNEQFFGPGTRLTVL.